This is a list of T cell receptor beta chains from one sample in a study of beta chain features in type 1 diabetes. The protocol was immunoSEQ multiplex PCR, while the TCRdb copy is restricted to in-frame clones and leaves out a portion. The sample records hundreds of thousands of clones, over 10% being singletons. The sample taken for sequencing was naive CD4+ T cells from blood. The receptor source for this set is a man aged 18 to 30 in good health. CDR3s include the opening cysteine and the closing phenylalanine or tryptophan. The D gene is left open where the match is weak. Clone size is not always given. Where it is, it says once, few, many or a class for expanded clones.

size	V	J	D	CDR3	DNA
few	TRBV27	TRBJ2-7	TRBD2	CASTASGILHEQYF	TGTGCCAGCACGGCGAGCGGGATTCTCCACGAGCAGTACTTC
.	TRBV2	TRBJ1-2	.	CASTSQGYYGYTF	TGTGCCAGCACCTCACAGGGATACTATGGCTACACCTTC
.	TRBV28	TRBJ2-3	TRBD2	CASSFGAGSTDTQYF	TGTGCCAGCAGTTTTGGAGCGGGAAGCACAGATACGCAGTATTTT
.	TRBV9	TRBJ2-1	.	CASSVNPTRYNEQFF	TGTGCCAGCAGCGTAAACCCTACTCGGTACAATGAGCAGTTCTTC
.	TRBV5-1	TRBJ2-5	.	CASSTDSQETQYF	TGCGCCAGCAGCACCGACAGTCAAGAGACCCAGTACTTC
.	TRBV11-2	TRBJ2-5	.	CASSLGLRETQYF	TGTGCCAGCAGCTTAGGGCTCAGAGAGACCCAGTACTTC
few	TRBV4-3	TRBJ1-2	TRBD1	CASSPKGAPYGYTF	TGCGCCAGCAGCCCCAAGGGGGCCCCCTATGGCTACACCTTC
.	TRBV5-6	TRBJ1-3	TRBD1	CASKTGGRGNTIYF	TGTGCCAGCAAGACAGGGGGCCGAGGAAACACCATATATTTT
few	TRBV4-2	TRBJ1-5	TRBD1	CASSQDDRADQPQHF	TGTGCCAGCAGCCAAGACGACAGGGCGGATCAGCCCCAGCATTTT
few	TRBV7-9	TRBJ2-7	TRBD2	CASSLYGSSGSYEQYF	TGTGCCAGCAGCTTATATGGGTCTAGCGGGAGCTACGAGCAGTACTTC
few	TRBV6-6	TRBJ2-7	.	CASSKQVRSYEQYF	TGTGCCAGCTCAAAACAGGTCCGCTCCTACGAGCAGTACTTC
.	TRBV28	TRBJ2-3	.	CASSFASTDTQYF	TGTGCCAGCAGTTTTGCGAGCACAGATACGCAGTATTTT
.	TRBV7-3	TRBJ2-3	.	CASSLRQSADTQYF	TGTGCCAGCAGCTTACGACAGAGTGCAGATACGCAGTATTTT
.	TRBV7-2	TRBJ2-1	TRBD2	CASSPRLAGAYNEQFF	TGTGCCAGCAGCCCCCGACTAGCGGGAGCCTACAATGAGCAGTTCTTC
few	TRBV5-1	TRBJ1-5	.	CASSLAGIGNQPQHF	TGCGCCAGCAGCTTGGCCGGGATCGGCAATCAGCCCCAGCATTTT
few	TRBV5-1	TRBJ1-1	.	CASSLRSESGEGFF	TGCGCCAGCAGCTTGAGGTCCGAGTCGGGGGAAGGTTTCTTT
.	TRBV7-2	TRBJ1-2	TRBD1	CASSLYRTGDGYTF	TGTGCCAGCAGCTTATACCGGACAGGGGATGGCTACACCTTC
few	TRBV6-6	TRBJ2-3	.	CASSPQGATDTQYF	TGTGCCAGCAGCCCACAGGGAGCCACAGATACGCAGTATTTT
few	TRBV6-5	TRBJ1-3	TRBD1	CASSGRDSSGNTIYF	TGTGCCAGCAGTGGCCGGGACAGCTCTGGAAACACCATATATTTT
few	TRBV5-4	TRBJ1-1	.	CASSLGQLRSVTEAFF	TGTGCCAGCAGCTTGGGACAGCTAAGATCGGTCACTGAAGCTTTCTTT
few	TRBV7-2	TRBJ1-2	.	CASKPWGTNYGYTF	TGTGCCAGCAAACCATGGGGGACAAACTATGGCTACACCTTC
.	TRBV6-1	TRBJ2-1	.	CASTSYRLYNEQFF	TGTGCCAGCACTTCGTACAGGTTGTACAATGAGCAGTTCTTC
.	TRBV7-2	TRBJ2-7	.	CASSSSLAYEQYF	TGTGCCAGCAGCTCTAGTCTAGCCTACGAGCAGTACTTC
.	TRBV7-2	TRBJ2-1	.	CASSLGGSWTFNEQFF	TGTGCCAGCAGCTTAGGAGGGAGTTGGACTTTTAATGAGCAGTTCTTC
few	TRBV5-1	TRBJ1-6	.	CASNEGRANNSPLHF	TGCGCCAGCAACGAAGGGAGAGCAAATAATTCACCCCTCCACTTT
.	TRBV6-4	TRBJ2-1	.	CASSDPIANEQFF	TGTGCCAGCAGTGACCCCATAGCAAATGAGCAGTTCTTC
many	TRBV29-1	TRBJ2-7	TRBD1	CSAGQGNDEQYF	TGCAGCGCGGGACAGGGGAACGACGAGCAGTACTTC
few	TRBV28	TRBJ2-7	.	CASSLFTLAGEQYF	TGTGCCAGCAGTTTATTTACGCTTGCAGGGGAGCAGTACTTC
.	TRBV9	TRBJ2-3	TRBD2	CASSPQERGYTDTQYF	TGTGCCAGCAGCCCCCAGGAGCGGGGATACACAGATACGCAGTATTTT
.	TRBV28	TRBJ1-1	.	CASSPPLLRDEAFF	TGTGCCAGCAGCCCCCCATTGTTGAGAGATGAAGCTTTCTTT
few	TRBV5-4	TRBJ1-6	.	CASRTGPDSPLHF	TGTGCCAGCAGAACAGGGCCCGATTCACCCCTCCACTTT
.	TRBV6-1	TRBJ2-5	.	CASSFYRQETQYF	TGTGCCAGCAGCTTCTACCGGCAAGAGACCCAGTACTTC
few	TRBV2	TRBJ2-3	.	CASITEDNGGPPDTQYF	TGTGCCAGCATTACAGAGGATAATGGAGGCCCACCAGATACGCAGTATTTT
few	TRBV12-5	TRBJ1-2	TRBD1	CASGLDTGGGYGYTF	TGTGCTAGTGGTTTGGACACAGGGGGCGGCTATGGCTACACCTTC
.	TRBV5-4	TRBJ2-3	TRBD1	CASRPQGTDTQYF	TGTGCCAGCAGGCCACAGGGGACAGATACGCAGTATTTT
.	TRBV30	TRBJ2-2	.	CAWSPRAGGNTGELFF	TGTGCCTGGAGTCCCCGGGCGGGTGGGAACACCGGGGAGCTGTTTTTT
.	TRBV25-1	TRBJ2-7	TRBD1	CASSEFGTGSHEQYF	TGTGCCAGCAGTGAATTCGGGACAGGGTCCCACGAGCAGTACTTC
few	TRBV30	TRBJ1-6	.	CAWMVQSNSPLHF	TGTGCCTGGATGGTGCAGTCTAATTCACCCCTCCACTTT
.	TRBV4-3	TRBJ2-7	TRBD1	CASSLQRGHYEQYF	TGCGCCAGCAGCCTACAAAGGGGGCACTACGAGCAGTACTTC
.	TRBV30	TRBJ2-7	.	CAWTSSPGEQYF	TGTGCCTGGACCTCCAGTCCGGGAGAGCAGTACTTC
.	TRBV28	TRBJ2-2	TRBD1	CASSSPTGGIRELFF	TGTGCCAGCAGTTCACCGACAGGGGGGATCAGGGAGCTGTTTTTT
few	TRBV4-1	TRBJ2-1	TRBD1	CASSQPGQGLGNEQFF	TGCGCCAGCAGCCAACCGGGACAGGGGCTGGGTAATGAGCAGTTCTTC
.	TRBV11-2	TRBJ2-2	.	CATRRVSVTGELFF	TGTGCCACCAGGAGGGTTTCGGTCACCGGGGAGCTGTTTTTT
few	TRBV4-2	TRBJ2-6	.	CASSQARPSGANVLTF	TGTGCCAGCAGCCAAGCGCGGCCGTCTGGGGCCAACGTCCTGACTTTC
few	TRBV7-3	TRBJ1-4	.	CASSRAENEKLFF	TGTGCCAGCAGCCGCGCGGAAAATGAAAAACTGTTTTTT
.	TRBV7-2	TRBJ2-1	.	CASSLGTARGQFF	TGTGCCAGCAGCTTAGGGACGGCACGGGGGCAGTTCTTC
few	TRBV5-1	TRBJ1-3	TRBD1	CASSWGRTGISGNTIYF	TGCGCCAGCAGCTGGGGACGGACAGGGATCTCTGGAAACACCATATATTTT
.	TRBV5-1	TRBJ2-7	TRBD2	CASSLLTSGSSYEQYF	TGCGCCAGCAGCCTCTTAACTAGCGGGAGCTCCTACGAGCAGTACTTC
few	TRBV5-4	TRBJ1-1	TRBD1	CASSRLGQGGGTEAFF	TGTGCCAGCAGCCGGCTGGGACAGGGAGGGGGCACTGAAGCTTTCTTT
few	TRBV4-2	TRBJ2-7	TRBD2	CASSQDTHPLAGGTYEQYF	TGTGCCAGCAGCCAAGATACCCACCCCCTAGCGGGAGGTACCTACGAGCAGTACTTC